The 18 T cell receptor beta chains below all came from one sample that was sequenced in a study of tumor-infiltrating lymphocytes in localized non-small cell lung cancer. Data came from immunoSEQ multiplex PCR; TCRdb stores just in-frame clones and leaves some out. The sample carries around 7,200 clones, approximately 75% recorded once. The sample was lung tumor tissue. Receptors were obtained from a human donor with non-small cell lung cancer.

Relative to its sample, this clone is large. The chain employs TRBV7-9 and TRBJ1-1; maybe TRBD1 (6 bases). The CDR3 has 12 residues. The germline V gene has CDR1 SEHNR and CDR2 FQNEAQ (reference sequence). V lost 4 bases and J 6 bases, leaving 9 bases between the germline ends. For the CDR3, the DNA is TGTGCCAGCAGCTCCGGGGGCCCTGAAGCTTTCTTT. It is translated as CASSSGGPEAFF.

By sample fraction, this clone is medium-sized. V usage is TRBV4-2 and J usage is TRBJ1-1; D is unresolved. The length of the CDR3 is 15 residues. Germline V gives CDR1 LGHNA, CDR2 YNFKEQ. Trimming shortened V by 0 bases and J by 0 bases, and 8 bases separated the two germline ends. CDR3 in DNA: TGTGCCAGCAGCCAAGAGGCGATCATGAACACTGAAGCTTTCTTT. This sequence encodes CASSQEAIMNTEAFF.

This clone was counted a single time. The rearrangement uses TRBV5-5 and TRBJ1-5; D remains ambiguous. V gave up 5 bases and J gave up 0 bases, with 9 bases separating them. The V gene's germline CDR1 is SGHKS and CDR2 YYEKEE (reference sequence). The CDR3 loop spans 14 amino acids. The DNA for the CDR3 is TGTGCCAGCAGAAGGGATTATAGCAATCAGCCCCAGCATTTT. Translating gives CASRRDYSNQPQHF.

The gene calls are TRBV19 and TRBJ1-5, with D perhaps TRBD1 (6 bases). This CDR3 contains 14 residues. Germline-derived CDR1 and CDR2 are LNHDA and SQIVND (reference sequence). V lost 6 bases and J 3 bases, leaving 12 bases between the germline ends. Written as DNA, the CDR3 is TGTGCCAGTAGCCTACAGGGAGACAATCAGCCCCAGCATTTT. Amino acids: CASSLQGDNQPQHF.

This clone was recorded only once. V usage is TRBV18 and J usage is TRBJ1-5, with 10 positions matching TRBD1. The J segment lost 6 bases and the V segment lost 4 bases, leaving 12 bases of the junction unmatched. In germline, CDR1 is KGHSH, CDR2 LQKENI. This CDR3 region has 17 residues. CDR3 sequence reads: CASSLSSGTGVGQPQHF. The CDR3 DNA follows: TGTGCCAGCTCACTATCCTCCGGGACAGGGGTCGGTCAGCCCCAGCATTTT.

This clone has just a few counts. The chain combines TRBV6-5 with TRBJ1-2, with 7 bases aligning to TRBD1. The CDR3 consists of 12 residues. Per germline, CDR1 MNHEY and CDR2 SVGAGI. Trimming removed 6 bases from V and 8 bases from J; junction bases left unmatched: 6. The CDR3 DNA reads TGTGCCAGCAGGGCAGGGGGTTTCGGCTACACCTTC. Translating gives CASRAGGFGYTF.

The genes are TRBV10-2 and TRBJ2-7; possibly TRBD1 for D (6 bases). The V gene's germline CDR1 is WSHSY and CDR2 SAAADI. CDR3 length: 13 amino acids. V dropped 4 bases and J dropped 4 bases, with 11 bases sitting between them. Written as DNA, the CDR3 is TGCGCCAGCAGTGGCAGGGGTGGGTACGAGCAGTACTTC. Its protein product is CASSGRGGYEQYF.

The chain couples TRBV11-2 to TRBJ2-3; 10 bases line up with TRBD2. The CDR3 runs to 14 residues. With V trimmed by 3 bases and J by 7 bases, 4 bases remained unmatched. Per germline, CDR1 SGHAT and CDR2 FQNNGV. CDR3 coding DNA: TGTGCCAGCAGCTTCGGGACTAGCGTGTATACGCAGTATTTT. Amino acids: CASSFGTSVYTQYF.

The rearrangement uses TRBV19 and TRBJ2-3, with D perhaps TRBD1 (5 bases). V lost 3 bases to trimming and J lost 0 bases, with 10 bases between them. Germline lookup yields CDR1 LNHDA and CDR2 SQIVND (reference sequence). The CDR3 sequence is 15 residues long. CDR3: CASSIWQGSTDTQYF. The CDR3 bases are TGTGCCAGTAGTATCTGGCAGGGAAGCACAGATACGCAGTATTTT.

This clone was counted between two and nine times. This chain connects TRBV7-3 to TRBJ1-1; D remains ambiguous. The V end was cut by 5 bases, the J end by 2 bases, with 9 bases between. The CDR3 has 13 amino acids. Germline V CDR1 and CDR2: SGHTA, FQGTGA. The CDR3 region has the DNA TGTGCCAGCAGCCCGTTCCCAAACACTGAAGCTTTCTTT. Protein product: CASSPFPNTEAFF.

This clone turned up a few times. This rearrangement joins TRBV29-1 to TRBJ2-5, with D uncertain. Per germline, CDR1 SQVTM and CDR2 ANQGSEA. Trimming removed 4 bases at V and 1 base at J, with 7 bases between. The CDR3 is made up of 12 amino acids. This CDR3 is CSVGWGQETQYF. Here the CDR3 DNA reads TGCAGCGTTGGTTGGGGCCAAGAGACCCAGTACTTC.

By sample share, this clone is medium-sized (0.01 to 0.1%). In DNA form, the CDR3 reads TGCAGCGTTGAAGCAGGCCCCTATGGCTACACCTTC. Residues: CSVEAGPYGYTF. The chain has TRBV29-1 and TRBJ1-2; no clear D. V gave up 1 base and J gave up 4 bases, with 7 bases separating them. The germline V gene encodes CDR1 SQVTM and CDR2 ANQGSEA. The CDR3 covers 12 residues.

V gene TRBV7-7 combines with J gene TRBJ2-2; no clear D. The CDR3 covers 12 residues. Germline V gene sequence: CDR1 SSHAT, CDR2 FNYEAQ (reference sequence). V was pared by 5 bases and J by 4 bases, with 5 bases between. The CDR3 DNA reads as TGTGCCAGCAGCGTCGCCACCGGGGAGCTGTTTTTT. This encodes CASSVATGELFF.

V and J are TRBV7-2 and TRBJ2-3, with no clear D. V lost 1 base and J lost 0, with 8 bases in between. Germline lookup yields CDR1 SGHTA and CDR2 FQGNSA. The CDR3 runs 15 residues. The CDR3 nucleotides are TGTGCCAGCAGCTTAGTCGCAGCTAGCACAGATACGCAGTATTTT. This gives the protein CASSLVAASTDTQYF.

The V gene is TRBV6-6, the J gene TRBJ2-1; D is perhaps TRBD1 (6 bases). V lost 6 bases and J 13 bases, leaving 16 bases between the germline ends. The CDR3 covers 12 residues. Germline loops: CDR1 MNHNY, CDR2 SVGAGI (reference sequence). CDR3 in amino acids: CASRLDSLGQFF. The CDR3 bases are TGTGCCAGCAGACTGGACAGTTTAGGACAGTTCTTC.

The rearrangement links TRBV9 to TRBJ2-1; D is tentatively TRBD1 or TRBD2 (5 bases each). V was shortened by 0 bases and J by 4 bases, with 11 bases between the two germline ends. The germline CDR1 and CDR2 sequences are SGDLS and YYNGEE. The CDR3 sequence is 15 residues long. CDR3 residues: CASSVVGDGYNEQFF. The CDR3 DNA follows: TGTGCCAGCAGCGTAGTCGGGGACGGATACAATGAGCAGTTCTTC.

V gene TRBV15 combines with J gene TRBJ1-1; D call uncertain. Trimming cost V 1 base and J 3 bases, with 12 bases left between them. Per germline, CDR1 LNHNV and CDR2 YYDKDF (reference sequence). The CDR3 is 15 amino acids. CDR3 amino acids: CATSRAPAKDTEAFF. Here the CDR3 DNA reads TGTGCCACCAGCAGAGCTCCAGCCAAGGACACTGAAGCTTTCTTT.

This clone was observed a few times. V usage is TRBV30 and J usage is TRBJ1-4; 8 bases are shared with TRBD1. The V segment lost 2 bases and the J segment 5 bases; nucleotides outside the gene matches: 7. Germline V CDR1 and CDR2: GTSNPN, SVGIG (reference sequence). The CDR3 has 15 residues. The CDR3: CAWSIRTGWNEKLFF. In nucleotides, the CDR3 is TGTGCCTGGAGTATCCGGACAGGGTGGAATGAAAAACTGTTTTTT.